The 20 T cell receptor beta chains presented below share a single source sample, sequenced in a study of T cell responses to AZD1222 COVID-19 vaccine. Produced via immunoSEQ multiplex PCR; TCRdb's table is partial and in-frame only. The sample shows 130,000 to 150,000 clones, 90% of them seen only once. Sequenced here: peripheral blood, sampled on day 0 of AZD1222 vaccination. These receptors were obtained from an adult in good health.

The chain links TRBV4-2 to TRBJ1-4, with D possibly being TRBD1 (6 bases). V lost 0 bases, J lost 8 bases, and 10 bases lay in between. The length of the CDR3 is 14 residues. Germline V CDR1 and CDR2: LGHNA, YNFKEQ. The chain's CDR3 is CASSQDRGQEKLFF. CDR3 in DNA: TGTGCCAGCAGCCAAGATAGGGGACAAGAAAAACTGTTTTTT.

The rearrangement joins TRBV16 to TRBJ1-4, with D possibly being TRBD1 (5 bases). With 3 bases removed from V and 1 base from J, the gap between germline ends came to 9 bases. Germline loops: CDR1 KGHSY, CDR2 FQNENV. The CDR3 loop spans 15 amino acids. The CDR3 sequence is CASSHGAVTNEKLFF. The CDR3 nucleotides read TGTGCCAGCAGCCACGGGGCAGTAACTAATGAAAAACTGTTTTTT.

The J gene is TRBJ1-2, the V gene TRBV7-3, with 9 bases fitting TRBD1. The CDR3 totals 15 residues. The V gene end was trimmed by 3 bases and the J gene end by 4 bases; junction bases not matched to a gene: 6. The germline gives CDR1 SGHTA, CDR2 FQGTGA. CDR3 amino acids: CASSFAPGQGYGYTF. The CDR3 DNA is TGTGCCAGCAGCTTCGCACCGGGACAGGGCTATGGCTACACCTTC. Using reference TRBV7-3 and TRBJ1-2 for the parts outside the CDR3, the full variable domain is GAGVSQTPSNKVTEKGKYVELRCDPISGHTALYWYRQSLGQGPEFLIYFQGTGAADDSGLPNDRFFAVRPEGSVSTLKIQRTERGDSAVYLCASSFAPGQGYGYTFGSGTRLTVV.

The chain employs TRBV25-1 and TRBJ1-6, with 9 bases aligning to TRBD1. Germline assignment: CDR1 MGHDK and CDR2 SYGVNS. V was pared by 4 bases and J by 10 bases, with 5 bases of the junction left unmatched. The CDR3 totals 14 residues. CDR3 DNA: TGTGCCAGCAGTGGGGACAGGGTCAACTCACCCCTCCACTTT. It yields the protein CASSGDRVNSPLHF.

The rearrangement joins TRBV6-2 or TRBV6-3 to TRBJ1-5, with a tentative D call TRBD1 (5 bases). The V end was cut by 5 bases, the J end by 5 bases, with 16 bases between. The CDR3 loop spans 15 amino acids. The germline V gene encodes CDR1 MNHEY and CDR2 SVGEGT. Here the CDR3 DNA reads TGTGCCAGCAGTGACCGGGACCGAGTCTATCAGCCCCAGCATTTT. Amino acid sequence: CASSDRDRVYQPQHF.

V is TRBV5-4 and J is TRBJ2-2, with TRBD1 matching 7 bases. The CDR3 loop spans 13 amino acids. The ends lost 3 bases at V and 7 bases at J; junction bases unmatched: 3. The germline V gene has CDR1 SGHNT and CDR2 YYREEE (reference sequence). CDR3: CASSSQGNGELFF. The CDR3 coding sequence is TGTGCCAGCAGCTCACAGGGGAACGGGGAGCTGTTTTTT.

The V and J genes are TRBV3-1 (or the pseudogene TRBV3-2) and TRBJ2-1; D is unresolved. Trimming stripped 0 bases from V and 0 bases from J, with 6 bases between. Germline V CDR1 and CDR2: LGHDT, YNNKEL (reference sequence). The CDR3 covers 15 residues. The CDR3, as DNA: TGTGCCAGCAGCCAAGAACGGAGCTCCTACAATGAGCAGTTCTTC. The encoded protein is CASSQERSSYNEQFF.

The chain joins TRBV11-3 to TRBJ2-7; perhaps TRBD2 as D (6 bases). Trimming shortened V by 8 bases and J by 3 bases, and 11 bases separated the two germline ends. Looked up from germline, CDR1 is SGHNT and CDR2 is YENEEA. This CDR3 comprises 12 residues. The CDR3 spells CASRTGGYEQYF. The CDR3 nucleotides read TGTGCCAGCCGGACCGGGGGCTACGAGCAGTACTTC.

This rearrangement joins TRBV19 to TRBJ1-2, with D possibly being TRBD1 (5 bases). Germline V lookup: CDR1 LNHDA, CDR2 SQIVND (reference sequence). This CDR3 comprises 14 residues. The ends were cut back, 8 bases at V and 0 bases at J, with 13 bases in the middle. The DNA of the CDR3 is TGTGCCAGTGGGACCTCTGGAGCTAACTATGGCTACACCTTC. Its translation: CASGTSGANYGYTF.

The CDR3 protein is CASSSRTGRGTGELFF. The CDR3 coding sequence is TGTGCCAGCAGCTCCCGGACAGGGAGGGGCACCGGGGAGCTGTTTTTT. The chain combines TRBV3-1 (or the pseudogene TRBV3-2) with TRBJ2-2, with D tentatively TRBD1 (8 bases). CDR3 length: 16 residues. V lost 5 bases, J lost 4 bases, and 17 bases lay in between. CDR1 and CDR2 (germline): LGHDT, YNNKEL (reference sequence).

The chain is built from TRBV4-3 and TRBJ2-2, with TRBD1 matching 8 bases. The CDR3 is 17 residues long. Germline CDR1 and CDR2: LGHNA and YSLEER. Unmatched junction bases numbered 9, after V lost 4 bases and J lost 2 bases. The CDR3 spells CASSRPPTGANTGELFF. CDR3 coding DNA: TGCGCCAGCAGCCGACCTCCGACAGGGGCCAACACCGGGGAGCTGTTTTTT.

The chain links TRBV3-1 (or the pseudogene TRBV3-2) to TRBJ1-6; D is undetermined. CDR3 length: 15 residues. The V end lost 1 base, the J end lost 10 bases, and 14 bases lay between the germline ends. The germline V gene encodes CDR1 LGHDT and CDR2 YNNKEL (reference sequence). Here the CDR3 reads CASSQVVDLSSPLHF. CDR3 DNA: TGTGCCAGCAGCCAAGTGGTCGATCTGAGCTCACCCCTCCACTTT.

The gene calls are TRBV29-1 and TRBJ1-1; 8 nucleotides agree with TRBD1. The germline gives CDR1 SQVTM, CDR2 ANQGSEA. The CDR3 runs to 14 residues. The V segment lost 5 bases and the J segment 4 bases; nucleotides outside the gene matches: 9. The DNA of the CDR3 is TGCAGCGTTTCAATCGGACAGGGAGGCACTGAAGCTTTCTTT. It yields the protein CSVSIGQGGTEAFF.

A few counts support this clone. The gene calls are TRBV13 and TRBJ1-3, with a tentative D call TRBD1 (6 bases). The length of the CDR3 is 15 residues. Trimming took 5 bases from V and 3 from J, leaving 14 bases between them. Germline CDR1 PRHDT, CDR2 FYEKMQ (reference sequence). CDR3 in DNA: TGTGCCAGCAGCCGCGGGGGGCAAGGTGGAAACACCATATATTTT. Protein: CASSRGGQGGNTIYF.

DNA for the CDR3: TGTGCCAGCTCACCCCGCCACGGAGACGTCCGGGGGGACTATGGCTACACCTTC. Amino acid sequence: CASSPRHGDVRGDYGYTF. The gene calls are TRBV18 and TRBJ1-2; possible D gene TRBD1, 5 bases. V was pared by 3 bases and J by 3 bases, with 23 bases between. CDR1 and CDR2 (germline): KGHSH, LQKENI. This CDR3 comprises 18 residues.

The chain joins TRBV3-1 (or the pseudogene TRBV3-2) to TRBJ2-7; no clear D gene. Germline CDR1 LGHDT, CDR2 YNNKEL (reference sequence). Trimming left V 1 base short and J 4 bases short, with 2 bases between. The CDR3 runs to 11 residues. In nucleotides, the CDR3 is TGTGCCAGCAGCCAAGGGTACGAGCAGTACTTC. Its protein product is CASSQGYEQYF.

The CDR3 protein is CASSRSRVNTEAFF. Here the CDR3 DNA reads TGTGCCAGCAGTAGGTCGAGAGTGAACACTGAAGCTTTCTTT. This sequence joins TRBV27 and TRBJ1-1, with D unresolved. V gave up 5 bases and J gave up 0 bases, with 10 bases separating them. The CDR3 totals 14 residues. Germline CDR1 reads MNHEY; CDR2 reads SMNVEV (reference sequence).

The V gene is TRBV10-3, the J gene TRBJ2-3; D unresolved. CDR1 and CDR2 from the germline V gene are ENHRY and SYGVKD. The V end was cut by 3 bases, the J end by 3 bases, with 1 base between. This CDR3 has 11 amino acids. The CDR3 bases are TGTGCCATCAGTGAAACAGATACGCAGTATTTT. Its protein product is CAISETDTQYF.

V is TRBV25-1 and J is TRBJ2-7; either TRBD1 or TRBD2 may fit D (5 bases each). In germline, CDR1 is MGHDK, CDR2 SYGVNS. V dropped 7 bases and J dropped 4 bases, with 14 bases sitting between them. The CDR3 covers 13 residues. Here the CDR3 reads CASNTGTVYEQYF. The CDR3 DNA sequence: TGTGCCAGCAACACCGGGACGGTTTACGAGCAGTACTTC.

CDR3 DNA: TGCGCCAGCAGCTTGGCAAGGAACACTGAAGCTTTCTTT. Its translation: CASSLARNTEAFF. The V call is TRBV5-1, the J call TRBJ1-1, with unresolved D. Germline V lookup: CDR1 SGHRS, CDR2 YFSETQ. The CDR3 extends over 13 amino acids. Trimming cost V 0 bases and J 1 base, with 4 bases left between them. The whole variable domain, remainder taken from reference TRBV5-1 and TRBJ1-1, is KAGVTQTPRYLIKTRGQQVTLSCSPISGHRSVSWYQQTPGQGLQFLFEYFSETQRNKGNFPGRFSGRQFSNSRSEMNVSTLELGDSALYLCASSLARNTEAFFGQGTRLTVV.